Following are 23 T cell receptor beta chains from one sample sequenced in a study of T cells after somatic rescue of genetic block. The repertoire was sequenced with immunoSEQ multiplex PCR; TCRdb's copy has only in-frame clones and lacks some. The sample has tens of thousands of clones, 80% to 90% seen once. Sequencing input: peripheral blood mononuclear cells (PBMCs). These receptors came from a woman aged 18-30 years.

The chain uses TRBV11-2 and TRBJ1-2, with 12 bases fitting TRBD1. CDR1 is SGHAT, CDR2 FQNNGV, per germline. Germline trimming cut 3 bases from V and 7 bases from J; bases unmatched to any gene: 3. CDR3 length: 14 amino acids. The CDR3 reads CASSLGQGASGYTF. The CDR3 DNA reads as TGTGCCAGCAGCTTGGGACAGGGGGCGAGTGGCTACACCTTC.

The rearrangement links TRBV7-6 to TRBJ2-1, with TRBD1 matching over 7 bases. The CDR3 is made up of 14 amino acids. Germline loops: CDR1 SGHVS, CDR2 FNYEAQ. The J segment lost 8 bases and the V segment lost 5 bases, leaving 9 bases of the junction unmatched. The CDR3 DNA reads as TGTGCCAGCAGCCCCGGGACAGTCAAGGATGAGCAGTTCTTC. It translates to CASSPGTVKDEQFF.

V and J are TRBV7-8 and TRBJ2-7, with D unclear. This CDR3 is built from 15 residues. From germline, CDR1 is SGHVS and CDR2 FQNEAQ. The V gene lost 3 bases and the J gene lost 4 bases, with 16 bases spanning the gap. CDR3: CASSFSGPHLYEQYF. The CDR3 nucleotides are TGTGCCAGCAGCTTTTCCGGCCCCCACCTTTACGAGCAGTACTTC.

This chain links TRBV6-6 with TRBJ2-1; TRBD2 agrees at 14 bases. V gave up 6 bases and J gave up 7 bases; unmatched junction bases: 5. CDR3 length: 15 amino acids. Germline V gene sequence: CDR1 MNHNY, CDR2 SVGAGI (reference sequence). CDR3 coding DNA: TGTGCCAGCAGCTCGGGACTAGCGGGAGTAAATGAGCAGTTCTTC. This sequence encodes CASSSGLAGVNEQFF.

The V call is TRBV5-1, the J call TRBJ2-7, with TRBD1 matching over 7 bases. Trimming removed 1 base from V and 7 bases from J; junction bases left unmatched: 14. CDR1 is SGHRS, CDR2 YFSETQ, per germline. CDR3 length: 16 residues. CDR3 bases: TGCGCCAGCAGCTTGTCGAACAGGGGCGGAATAGAGGAGCAGTACTTC. As protein: CASSLSNRGGIEEQYF.

This chain uses TRBV2 with TRBJ2-5, with D hard to call. The CDR3 length is 13 residues. Trimming shortened V by 7 bases and J by 0 bases, and 9 bases separated the two germline ends. Germline V lookup: CDR1 SNHLY, CDR2 FYNNEI. The CDR3 loop is CASKADHQETQYF. The CDR3 nucleotides read TGTGCCAGCAAGGCGGACCACCAAGAGACCCAGTACTTC.

The CDR3 spells CASSARALAGEQFF. Here the CDR3 DNA reads TGTGCCAGCAGTGCCCGGGCACTAGCGGGTGAGCAGTTCTTC. This rearrangement joins TRBV25-1 to TRBJ2-1; 9 bases fit TRBD2. From germline, CDR1 is MGHDK and CDR2 SYGVNS. CDR3 length equals 14 residues. Trimming cost V 4 bases and J 9 bases; bases outside gene matches: 7.

The chain joins TRBV5-8 to TRBJ1-4, with a weak D call TRBD1 (6 bases). The germline V and J ends were trimmed by 2 bases and 10 bases, with 15 bases remaining between them. Germline V gene data show CDR1 as SGHTS and CDR2 as YDEGEE. This CDR3 region has 14 residues. The CDR3 bases are TGTGCCAGCAGCTTTTCATCAGGGGCTGGAAAACTGTTTTTT. Its translation is CASSFSSGAGKLFF.

This clone occurred once. This chain connects TRBV13 to TRBJ2-2; 14 positions match TRBD2. V lost 5 bases, J lost 4 bases, and 6 bases stayed unmatched. CDR1 and CDR2 (germline): PRHDT, FYEKMQ (reference sequence). The CDR3 spans 17 residues. DNA of the CDR3: TGTGCCAGCAGCACAACGGGACTAGCGGGGGCCACCGGGGAGCTGTTTTTT. Translation gives CASSTTGLAGATGELFF. Full variable domain (missing parts from reference TRBV13 and TRBJ2-2): AAGVIQSPRHLIKEKRETATLKCYPIPRHDTVYWYQQGPGQDPQFLISFYEKMQSDKGSIPDRFSAQQFSDYHSELNMSSLELGDSALYFCASSTTGLAGATGELFFGEGSRLTVL.

V usage is TRBV10-3 and J usage is TRBJ2-7; 9 nucleotides match TRBD1. The V segment lost 4 bases and the J segment 2 bases; nucleotides outside the gene matches: 15. Germline V gene data show CDR1 as ENHRY and CDR2 as SYGVKD. CDR3 length: 18 residues. This CDR3 reads CAISVNRDRDVPPYEQYF. DNA of the CDR3: TGTGCCATCAGTGTGAACCGGGACAGGGACGTCCCTCCCTACGAGCAGTACTTC.

This chain links TRBV7-2 with TRBJ1-5, with D unclear. Deletions cut 1 base from V and 4 bases from J, with 11 bases between. CDR3 length: 15 amino acids. Germline lookup yields CDR1 SGHTA and CDR2 FQGNSA. This CDR3 reads CASSLGGSVNQPQHF. CDR3 bases: TGTGCCAGCAGCTTAGGCGGGTCCGTAAATCAGCCCCAGCATTTT.

The chain recombines TRBV28 with TRBJ1-2; D perhaps matches TRBD1 (5 bases). V was shortened by 4 bases and J by 5 bases, with 14 bases between the two germline ends. CDR1 is MDHEN, CDR2 SYDVKM, per germline. This CDR3 has 14 residues. The CDR3 here is CASSWPGERYGYTF. CDR3 coding DNA: TGTGCCAGCAGTTGGCCGGGGGAACGGTATGGCTACACCTTC.

This clone was recorded only once. This rearrangement joins TRBV5-1 to TRBJ1-1; D remains unclear. The germline V gene encodes CDR1 SGHRS and CDR2 YFSETQ. Between the trimmed V and J ends, which lost 5 bases and 2 bases, there was a span of 10 bases. The CDR3 totals 13 residues. The CDR3 DNA reads as TGCGCCAGCAGATCGGACTTTAACACTGAAGCTTTCTTT. It translates to CASRSDFNTEAFF.

This chain uses TRBV19 with TRBJ2-1; TRBD2 agrees at 8 bases. The ends lost 1 base at V and 3 bases at J; junction bases unmatched: 8. This CDR3 is built from 17 residues. Germline values: CDR1 LNHDA, CDR2 SQIVND (reference sequence). CDR3 nucleotide sequence: TGTGCCAGTAGTATAGCTTGGGGACTAGGGGTCTACAATGAGCAGTTCTTC. This codes for CASSIAWGLGVYNEQFF.

V is TRBV19 and J is TRBJ2-7; D tentatively reads TRBD1 or TRBD2 (5 bases each). CDR1 and CDR2 from the germline V gene are LNHDA and SQIVND (reference sequence). The CDR3 contains 14 residues. Trimming left V 6 bases short and J 4 bases short, with 16 bases between. The CDR3, as DNA: TGTGCCAGTAGCAAGGGACGGGAACGTTACGAGCAGTACTTC. This sequence encodes CASSKGRERYEQYF.

This sequence joins TRBV7-9 and TRBJ1-4; 10 nucleotides line up with TRBD1. This CDR3 comprises 15 residues. J lost 2 bases, V lost 4 bases, and 1 base had no gene match. The germline CDR1 and CDR2 sequences are SEHNR and FQNEAQ (reference sequence). CDR3 region: CASSSGQGTNEKLFF. The CDR3 nucleotides read TGTGCCAGCAGCTCGGGACAGGGGACTAATGAAAAACTGTTTTTT.

The V and J genes are TRBV4-1 and TRBJ1-2; 10 bases are a match to TRBD1. Trimming cost V 0 bases and J 7 bases; bases outside gene matches: 11. CDR3 length: 17 residues. Germline assignment: CDR1 MGHRA and CDR2 YSYEKL. The CDR3 loop is CASSQDRRTGGSGGYTF. The CDR3 nucleotides are TGCGCCAGCAGCCAAGATCGGCGGACAGGGGGTAGCGGTGGCTACACCTTC.

This chain connects TRBV6-6 to TRBJ2-3, with no clear D. The CDR3 runs to 12 residues. Germline V gene sequence: CDR1 MNHNY, CDR2 SVGAGI (reference sequence). V lost 7 bases, J lost 2 bases, and 7 bases lay in between. In DNA form, the CDR3 reads TGTGCCAGCAAGTTAACCACAGATACGCAGTATTTT. It encodes CASKLTTDTQYF.

The chain uses TRBV11-2 and TRBJ1-4, with D unclear. Trimming shortened V by 5 bases and J by 14 bases, and 27 bases separated the two germline ends. The germline CDR1 and CDR2 sequences are SGHAT and FQNNGV. The CDR3 contains 16 residues. CDR3 residues: CASSPHIPGQATPLFF. The CDR3 DNA is TGTGCCAGCAGCCCACACATCCCGGGTCAGGCGACCCCCCTGTTTTTT.

The DNA for the CDR3 is TGTGCCAGTAGTTCGGGCTACAGCTCCTACAATGAGCAGTTCTTC. Translating it yields CASSSGYSSYNEQFF. The chain carries TRBV19 and TRBJ2-1; D not resolved. Looked up from germline, CDR1 is LNHDA and CDR2 is SQIVND (reference sequence). V lost 5 bases and J 0 bases, leaving 11 bases between the germline ends. The CDR3 has 15 residues.

J is TRBJ1-1 and V is TRBV4-2; 7 bases line up with TRBD1. CDR3 length: 14 residues. V was clipped by 4 bases and J by 4 bases; unmatched bases: 6. Germline V lookup: CDR1 LGHNA, CDR2 YNFKEQ. The chain's CDR3 is CASSPQGEGTEAFF. Written as DNA, the CDR3 is TGTGCCAGCAGCCCGCAGGGGGAGGGCACTGAAGCTTTCTTT.

This rearrangement joins TRBV11-1 to TRBJ2-5; 7 bases are shared with TRBD2. V dropped 1 base and J dropped 5; count of bases not matched to a gene: 16. CDR3 length equals 18 residues. Germline-derived CDR1 and CDR2 are SGHAT and FQDESV (reference sequence). DNA for the CDR3: TGTGCCAGCAGCTTAGGCATTAAACCGGGGGGTGCGAGGGAGACCCAGTACTTC. It is translated as CASSLGIKPGGARETQYF.

There are a few counts of this clone. The chain carries TRBV6-6 and TRBJ2-2; the D gene is possibly TRBD2 (6 bases). V lost 6 bases to trimming and J lost 3 bases, with 11 bases between them. This CDR3 contains 14 residues. Germline CDR1 is MNHNY and CDR2 is SVGAGI (reference sequence). CDR3 in amino acids: CASSRDSYTGELFF. CDR3 coding DNA: TGTGCCAGCAGCCGGGACTCATACACCGGGGAGCTGTTTTTT.